The 6 T cell receptor beta chains reported below all come from one sample, sequenced in a study of T cell responses to AZD1222 COVID-19 vaccine. Sequencing used immunoSEQ multiplex PCR; TCRdb keeps in-frame clones, though not all of them. The sample includes tens of thousands of clones, roughly 90% of them seen just once. Sequenced here: peripheral blood, sampled 28 days after the second AZD1222 dose. The receptors originated from an adult who received the AZD1222 COVID-19 vaccine.

This clone was seen more than once but under ten times. This chain links TRBV2 with TRBJ1-6, with unresolved D. Trimming removed 10 bases from V and 7 bases from J, with 17 bases in between. The length of the CDR3 is 14 residues. From germline, CDR1 is SNHLY and CDR2 FYNNEI. CDR3: CATITTLKNSPLHF. The DNA for the CDR3 is TGTGCCACCATCACGACCCTGAAGAATTCACCCCTCCACTTT.

The J gene is TRBJ2-1, the V gene TRBV28; tentative D call: TRBD1 (6 bases). The V gene lost 8 bases and the J gene lost 6 bases, with 14 bases spanning the gap. The CDR3 covers 13 residues. Germline assignment: CDR1 MDHEN and CDR2 SYDVKM. CDR3 sequence (DNA): TGTGCCAGCGGAACAGGGCTCATCAATGAGCAGTTCTTC. This sequence encodes CASGTGLINEQFF.

The V call is TRBV5-1, the J call TRBJ2-1; the D gene is possibly TRBD2 (6 bases). The length of the CDR3 is 15 residues. The V and J ends lost 4 bases and 5 bases respectively, with 16 bases between them. Germline assignment: CDR1 SGHRS and CDR2 YFSETQ. The CDR3 is CASSPTTGTHNEQFF. The CDR3, as DNA: TGCGCCAGCAGCCCAACCACCGGGACTCACAATGAGCAGTTCTTC.

This clone was counted once. This chain links TRBV19 with TRBJ2-5, with 10 bases identical to TRBD2. V dropped 2 bases and J dropped 5; count of bases not matched to a gene: 8. The CDR3 runs 16 residues. The V gene's germline CDR1 is LNHDA and CDR2 SQIVND (reference sequence). The DNA of the CDR3 is TGTGCCAGTAGTATAACGGCTAGCGGGAGTTGGGAGACCCAGTACTTC. Translating gives CASSITASGSWETQYF.

CDR3 protein: CASSFSLLREGGGETQYF. The CDR3 region has the DNA TGCGCCAGCAGCTTTTCTCTTTTAAGGGAGGGAGGAGGGGAGACCCAGTACTTC. The chain couples TRBV4-3 to TRBJ2-5, with 7 bases matching TRBD2. The CDR3 is 18 amino acids. The V gene end was trimmed by 5 bases and the J gene end by 5 bases; junction bases not matched to a gene: 20. Germline V gives CDR1 LGHNA, CDR2 YSLEER.

The chain employs TRBV7-8 and TRBJ1-6, with 7 bases lining up with TRBD1. V was clipped by 4 bases and J by 4 bases; unmatched bases: 7. The germline CDR1 and CDR2 sequences are SGHVS and FQNEAQ. This CDR3 is built from 16 residues. The CDR3 spells CASSWPRQGYNSPLHF. The CDR3 bases are TGTGCCAGCAGCTGGCCCCGACAGGGTTATAATTCACCCCTCCACTTT. Filled out from reference TRBV7-8 and TRBJ1-6, the complete variable domain reads GAGVSQSPRYKVAKRGQDVALRCDPISGHVSLFWYQQALGQGPEFLTYFQNEAQLDKSGLPSDRFFAERPEGSVSTLKIQRTQQEDSAVYLCASSWPRQGYNSPLHFGNGTRLTVT.